What follows is one T cell receptor (beta chain) and its context. Healthy individuals who donated bone marrow served as the donors. These data belong to a study of cytomegalovirus exposure and HLA in healthy donors. Vbeta (60) and Jbeta (13) primers were used in the PCR. The data were produced by immunoSEQ multiplex PCR, yet TCRdb's version contains in-frame clones alone and is incomplete. Of about 130,000 clones listed, 75% to 85% are singletons. This CDR3 comprises 14 residues. The germline CDR1 and CDR2 sequences are KGHSH and LQKENI. What was sequenced was PBMCs. J is TRBJ2-5 and V is TRBV18; D possibly corresponds to TRBD1 (6 bases). The better agreement between TRBJ2-7 and the DNA end casts doubt on the J call. This TCR was recovered from a girl aged 2 to 9 in good health and CMV-seronegative. DNA of the CDR3: TGTGCCAGCTCACCATCGGACAGCCCCTACGAGCAGTACTTC. It encodes CASSPSDSPYEQYF.